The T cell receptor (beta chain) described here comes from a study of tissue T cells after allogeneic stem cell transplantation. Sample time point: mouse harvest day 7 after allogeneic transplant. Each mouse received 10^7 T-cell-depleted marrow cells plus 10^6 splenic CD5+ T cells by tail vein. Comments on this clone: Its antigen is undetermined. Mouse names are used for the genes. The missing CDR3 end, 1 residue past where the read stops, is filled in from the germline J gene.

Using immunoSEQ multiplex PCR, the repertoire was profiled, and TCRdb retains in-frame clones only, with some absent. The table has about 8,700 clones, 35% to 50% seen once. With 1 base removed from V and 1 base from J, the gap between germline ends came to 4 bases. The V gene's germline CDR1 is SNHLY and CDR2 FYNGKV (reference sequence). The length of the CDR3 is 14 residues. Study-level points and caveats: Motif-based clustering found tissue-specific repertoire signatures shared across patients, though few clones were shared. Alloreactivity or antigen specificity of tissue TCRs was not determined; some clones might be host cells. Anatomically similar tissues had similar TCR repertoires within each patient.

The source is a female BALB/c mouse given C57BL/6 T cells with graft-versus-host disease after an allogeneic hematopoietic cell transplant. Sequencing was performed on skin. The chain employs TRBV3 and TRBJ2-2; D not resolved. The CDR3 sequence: CASSLGGNTGQLYF. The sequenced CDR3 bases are TGTGCCAGCAGCTTAGGGGGAAACACCGGGCAGCTCTAC.